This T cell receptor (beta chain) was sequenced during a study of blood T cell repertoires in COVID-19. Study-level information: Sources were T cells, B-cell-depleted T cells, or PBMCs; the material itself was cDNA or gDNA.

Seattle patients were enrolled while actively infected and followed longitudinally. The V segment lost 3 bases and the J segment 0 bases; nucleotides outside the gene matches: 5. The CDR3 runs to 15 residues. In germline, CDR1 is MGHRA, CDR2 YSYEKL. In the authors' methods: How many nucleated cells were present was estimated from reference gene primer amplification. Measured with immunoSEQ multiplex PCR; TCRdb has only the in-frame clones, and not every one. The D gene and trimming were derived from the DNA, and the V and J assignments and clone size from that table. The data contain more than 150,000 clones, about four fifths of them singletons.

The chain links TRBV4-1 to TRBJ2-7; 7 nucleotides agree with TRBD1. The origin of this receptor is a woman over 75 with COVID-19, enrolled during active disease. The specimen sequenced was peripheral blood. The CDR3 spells CASSQQQGNSYEQYF. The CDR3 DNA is TGCGCCAGCAGCCAGCAACAGGGGAACTCCTACGAGCAGTACTTC.